The 8 T cell receptor beta chains below come from one sample, sequenced in a study of T cell responses to AZD1222 COVID-19 vaccine. Produced via immunoSEQ multiplex PCR; TCRdb's table is partial and in-frame only. Of roughly 130,000 clones listed, roughly 90% were seen once; the top ten hold around 2.7%. The sample consisted of peripheral blood, taken on day 0 of AZD1222 vaccination. All receptors derive from an adult in good health.

Here the CDR3 reads CASSYGRGLSGYTF. CDR3 nucleotide sequence: TGTGCCAGCAGTTACGGTCGGGGCTTGAGCGGCTACACCTTC. The gene calls are TRBV6-5 and TRBJ1-2; D perhaps matches TRBD1 (5 bases). V gave up 2 bases and J gave up 8 bases, with 15 bases separating them. Germline V gene data show CDR1 as MNHEY and CDR2 as SVGAGI. CDR3 length: 14 residues.

The chain recombines TRBV10-2 with TRBJ1-5; tentatively, D is TRBD1 (5 bases). This CDR3 is 14 amino acids long. CDR1 is WSHSY, CDR2 SAAADI, per germline. Trimming removed 3 bases from V and 2 bases from J, with 8 bases in between. CDR3 in amino acids: CASSDRAGNQPQHF. The CDR3 DNA follows: TGCGCCAGCAGTGACAGGGCAGGCAATCAGCCCCAGCATTTT.

The rearrangement links TRBV4-2 to TRBJ2-1, with D perhaps TRBD1 or TRBD2 (5 bases each). This CDR3 has 15 amino acids. The V and J ends lost 4 bases and 7 bases respectively, with 17 bases between them. Germline assignment: CDR1 LGHNA and CDR2 YNFKEQ. The CDR3 bases are TGTGCCAGCAGCCTGCAGTTCGGGACGGGGAATGAGCAGTTCTTC. Amino acid sequence: CASSLQFGTGNEQFF.

This chain connects TRBV5-1 to TRBJ1-2, with D hard to call. This CDR3 has 13 amino acids. Germline values: CDR1 SGHRS, CDR2 YFSETQ. The germline V and J ends were trimmed by 4 bases and 4 bases, with 11 bases remaining between them. In DNA form, the CDR3 reads TGCGCCAGCAGCCCGCTAAACGGCTATGGCTACACCTTC. It specifies CASSPLNGYGYTF.

The J gene is TRBJ2-5, the V gene TRBV7-9; D might be TRBD1 (6 bases). The CDR3 runs 14 residues. V dropped 3 bases and J dropped 1 base, with 9 bases sitting between them. Per germline, CDR1 SEHNR and CDR2 FQNEAQ (reference sequence). CDR3 in amino acids: CASSFRTAQETQYF. The CDR3 DNA follows: TGTGCCAGCAGCTTCCGGACAGCCCAAGAGACCCAGTACTTC.

The chain recombines TRBV5-1 with TRBJ2-2; a possible D gene is TRBD1 (6 bases). CDR3 size: 16 residues. V was pared by 0 bases and J by 7 bases, with 16 bases between. Germline CDR1 reads SGHRS; CDR2 reads YFSETQ. CDR3 residues: CASSLAGGGLGGELFF. In DNA, the CDR3 is TGCGCCAGCAGCTTGGCCGGTGGGGGCCTGGGCGGGGAGCTGTTTTTT.

J is TRBJ2-3 and V is TRBV9; 9 bases are a match to TRBD1. Germline V CDR1 and CDR2: SGDLS, YYNGEE. The CDR3 is made up of 15 amino acids. The V gene end was trimmed by 3 bases and the J gene end by 2 bases; junction bases not matched to a gene: 4. The CDR3 DNA reads TGTGCCAGCAGCGGGCGGGACAGGGACACAGATACGCAGTATTTT. It codes for CASSGRDRDTDTQYF.

V and J are TRBV21-1 and TRBJ1-2. TRBV21-1 is designated a pseudogene. CDR3 size: 12 residues. The CDR3 DNA reads as TGTGCCAGCAGCAAAGTAGGAGACGGCTACACCTTC. This codes for CASSKVGDGYTF.